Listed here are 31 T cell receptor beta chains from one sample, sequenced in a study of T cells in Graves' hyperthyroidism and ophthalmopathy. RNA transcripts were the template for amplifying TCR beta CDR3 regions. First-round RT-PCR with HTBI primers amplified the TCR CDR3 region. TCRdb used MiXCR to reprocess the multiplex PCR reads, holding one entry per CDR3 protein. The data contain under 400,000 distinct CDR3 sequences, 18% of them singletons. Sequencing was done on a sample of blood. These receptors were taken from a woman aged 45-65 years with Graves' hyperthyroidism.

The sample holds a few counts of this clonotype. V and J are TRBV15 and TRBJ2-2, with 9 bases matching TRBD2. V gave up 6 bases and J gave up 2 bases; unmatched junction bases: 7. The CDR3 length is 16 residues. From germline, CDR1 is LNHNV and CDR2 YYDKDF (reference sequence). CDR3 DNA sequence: TGTGCCACCAGGAGTTTGCGGGGGGGCAACACCGGGGAGCTGTTTTTT. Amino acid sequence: CATRSLRGGNTGELFF.

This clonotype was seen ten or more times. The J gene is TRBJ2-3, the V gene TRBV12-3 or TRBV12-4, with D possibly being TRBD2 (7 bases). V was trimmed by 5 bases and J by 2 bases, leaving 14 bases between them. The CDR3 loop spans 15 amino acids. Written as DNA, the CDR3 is TGTGCCAGCAGTCCCTCCGCGGGGGCCACAGATACGCAGTATTTT. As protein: CASSPSAGATDTQYF.

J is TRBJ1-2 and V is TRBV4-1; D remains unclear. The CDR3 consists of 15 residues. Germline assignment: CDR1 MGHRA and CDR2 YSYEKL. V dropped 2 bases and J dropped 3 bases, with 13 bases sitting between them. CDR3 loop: CASSQYDESYYGYTF. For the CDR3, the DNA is TGCGCCAGCAGCCAATACGATGAGAGCTACTATGGCTACACCTTC.

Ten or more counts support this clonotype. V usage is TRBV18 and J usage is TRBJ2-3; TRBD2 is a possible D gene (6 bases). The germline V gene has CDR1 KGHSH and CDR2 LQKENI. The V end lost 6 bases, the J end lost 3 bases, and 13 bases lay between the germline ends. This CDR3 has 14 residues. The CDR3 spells CASSFSRETDTQYF. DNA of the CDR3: TGTGCCAGCTCTTTCTCCCGGGAGACAGATACGCAGTATTTT.

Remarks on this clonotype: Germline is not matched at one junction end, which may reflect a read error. CDR3 amino acids: CASSEARDTEALF. The DNA of the CDR3 is TGTGCCAGCAGTGAAGCCAGGGACACTGAAGCTCTCTTT. This chain links TRBV6-1 with TRBJ1-1; TRBD1 is a possible D gene (6 bases). This CDR3 has 13 amino acids. The germline gives CDR1 MNHNS, CDR2 SASEGT.

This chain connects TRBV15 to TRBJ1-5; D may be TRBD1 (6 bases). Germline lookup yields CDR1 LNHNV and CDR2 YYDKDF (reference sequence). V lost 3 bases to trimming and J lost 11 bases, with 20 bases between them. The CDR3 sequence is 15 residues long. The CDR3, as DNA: TGTGCCACCAGCAGCCAGTCAGGGGCCCTAGGAGCCCAGCATTTT. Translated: CATSSQSGALGAQHF.

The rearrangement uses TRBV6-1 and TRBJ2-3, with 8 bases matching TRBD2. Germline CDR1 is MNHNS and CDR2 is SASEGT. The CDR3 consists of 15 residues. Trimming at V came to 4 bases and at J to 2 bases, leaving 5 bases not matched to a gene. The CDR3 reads CASSASSGPTDTQYF. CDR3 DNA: TGTGCCAGCAGTGCCTCTAGCGGGCCCACAGATACGCAGTATTTT.

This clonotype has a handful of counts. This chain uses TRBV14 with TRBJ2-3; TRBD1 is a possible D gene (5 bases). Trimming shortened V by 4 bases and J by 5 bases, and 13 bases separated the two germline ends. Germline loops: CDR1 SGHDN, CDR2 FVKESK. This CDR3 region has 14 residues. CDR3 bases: TGTGCCAGCAGCCTGACAGTATTAGAAGATACGCAGTATTTT. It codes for CASSLTVLEDTQYF.

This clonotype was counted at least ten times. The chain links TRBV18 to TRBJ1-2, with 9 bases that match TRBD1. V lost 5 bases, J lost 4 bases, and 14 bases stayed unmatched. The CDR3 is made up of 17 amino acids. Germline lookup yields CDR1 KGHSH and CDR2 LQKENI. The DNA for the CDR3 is TGTGCCAGCTCAGCGCCGGGACAGGGCCCTCAGGGCTATGGCTACACCTTC. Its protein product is CASSAPGQGPQGYGYTF.

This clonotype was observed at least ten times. CDR3 nucleotide sequence: TGTGCCAGCAGCTTCAATACTGGGAGGGAGACCCAGTACTTC. Its translation: CASSFNTGRETQYF. The rearrangement links TRBV11-2 to TRBJ2-5; TRBD2 is a possible D gene (6 bases). CDR1 is SGHAT, CDR2 FQNNGV, per germline. The CDR3 covers 14 residues. Trimming cost V 3 bases and J 5 bases, with 13 bases left between them.

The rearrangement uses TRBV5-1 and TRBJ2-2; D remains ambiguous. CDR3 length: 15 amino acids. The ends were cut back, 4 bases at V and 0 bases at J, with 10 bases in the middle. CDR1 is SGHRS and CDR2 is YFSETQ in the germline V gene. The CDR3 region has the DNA TGCGCCAGCAGCCAGGACCCGCCGAACACCGGGGAGCTGTTTTTT. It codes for CASSQDPPNTGELFF. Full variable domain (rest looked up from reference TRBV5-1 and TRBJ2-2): KAGVTQTPRYLIKTRGQQVTLSCSPISGHRSVSWYQQTPGQGLQFLFEYFSETQRNKGNFPGRFSGRQFSNSRSEMNVSTLELGDSALYLCASSQDPPNTGELFFGEGSRLTVL.

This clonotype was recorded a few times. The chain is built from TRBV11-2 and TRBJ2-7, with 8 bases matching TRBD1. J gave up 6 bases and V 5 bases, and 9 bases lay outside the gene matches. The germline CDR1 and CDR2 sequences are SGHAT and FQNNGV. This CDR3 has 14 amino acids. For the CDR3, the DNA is TGTGCCAGCAGCCTTGGAACAGGGGGGATCGAGCAGTACTTC. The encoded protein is CASSLGTGGIEQYF.

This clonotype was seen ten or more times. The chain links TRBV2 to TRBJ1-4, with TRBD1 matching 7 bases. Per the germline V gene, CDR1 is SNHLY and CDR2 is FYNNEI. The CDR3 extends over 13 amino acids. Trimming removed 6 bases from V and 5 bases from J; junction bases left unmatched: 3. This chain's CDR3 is CASRGTANEKLFF. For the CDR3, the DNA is TGTGCCAGCAGGGGGACAGCAAATGAAAAACTGTTTTTT.

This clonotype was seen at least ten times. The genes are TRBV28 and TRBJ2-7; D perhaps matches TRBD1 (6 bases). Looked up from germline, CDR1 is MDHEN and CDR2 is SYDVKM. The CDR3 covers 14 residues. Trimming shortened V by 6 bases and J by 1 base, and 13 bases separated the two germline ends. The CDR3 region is CASREETGSYEQYF. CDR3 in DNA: TGTGCCAGCAGGGAAGAGACAGGTTCCTACGAGCAGTACTTC.

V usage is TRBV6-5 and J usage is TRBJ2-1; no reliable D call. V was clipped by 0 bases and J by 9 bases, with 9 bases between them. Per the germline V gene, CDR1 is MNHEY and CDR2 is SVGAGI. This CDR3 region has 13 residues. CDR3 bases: TGTGCCAGCAGTTACTCGCAGTCCGGTGAGCAGTTCTTC. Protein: CASSYSQSGEQFF.

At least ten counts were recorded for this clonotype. Here the CDR3 DNA reads TGTGCCAGCAGCCAAGTTAGCGGGGGATACAATGAGCAGTTCTTC. Protein product: CASSQVSGGYNEQFF. V usage is TRBV3-1 and J usage is TRBJ2-1; 9 nucleotides agree with TRBD2. Germline V CDR1 and CDR2: LGHDT, YNNKEL (reference sequence). V lost 1 base, J lost 4 bases, and 2 bases stayed unmatched. CDR3 size: 15 residues.

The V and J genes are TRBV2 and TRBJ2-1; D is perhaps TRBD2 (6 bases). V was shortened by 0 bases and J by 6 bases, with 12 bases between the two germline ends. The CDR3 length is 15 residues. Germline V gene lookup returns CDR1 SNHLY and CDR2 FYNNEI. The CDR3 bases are TGTGCCAGCAGTGAAGCGCTGGGACTCCTCAATGAGCAGTTCTTC. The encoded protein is CASSEALGLLNEQFF.

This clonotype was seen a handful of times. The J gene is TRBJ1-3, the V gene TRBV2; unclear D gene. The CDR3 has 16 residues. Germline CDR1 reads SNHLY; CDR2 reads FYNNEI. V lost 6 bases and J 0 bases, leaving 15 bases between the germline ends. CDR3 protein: CASRRNWVSSGNTIYF. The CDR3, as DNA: TGTGCCAGCAGACGGAACTGGGTTAGCTCTGGAAACACCATATATTTT. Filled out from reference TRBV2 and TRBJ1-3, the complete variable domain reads EPEVTQTPSHQVTQMGQEVILRCVPISNHLYFYWYRQILGQKVEFLVSFYNNEISEKSEIFDDQFSVERPDGSNFTLKIRSTKLEDSAMYFCASRRNWVSSGNTIYFGEGSWLTVV.

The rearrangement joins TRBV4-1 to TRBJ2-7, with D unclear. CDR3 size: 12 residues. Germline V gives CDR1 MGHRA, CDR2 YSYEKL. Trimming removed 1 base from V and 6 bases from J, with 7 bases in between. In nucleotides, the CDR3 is TGCGCCAGCAGCCAAGGATGGGCCGAGCAGTACTTC. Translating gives CASSQGWAEQYF.

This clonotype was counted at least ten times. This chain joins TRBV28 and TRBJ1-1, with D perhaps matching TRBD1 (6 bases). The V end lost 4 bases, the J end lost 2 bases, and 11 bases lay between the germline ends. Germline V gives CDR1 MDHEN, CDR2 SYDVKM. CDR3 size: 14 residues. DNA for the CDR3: TGTGCCAGCAGTTCCGGACAGTTCAACACTGAAGCTTTCTTT. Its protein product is CASSSGQFNTEAFF.

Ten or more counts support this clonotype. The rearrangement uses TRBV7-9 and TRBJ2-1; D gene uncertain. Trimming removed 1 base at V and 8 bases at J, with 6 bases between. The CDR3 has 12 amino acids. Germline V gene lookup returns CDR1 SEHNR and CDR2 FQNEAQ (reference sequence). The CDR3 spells CASSLEYYEQFF. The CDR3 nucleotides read TGTGCCAGCAGCTTAGAGTACTATGAGCAGTTCTTC.

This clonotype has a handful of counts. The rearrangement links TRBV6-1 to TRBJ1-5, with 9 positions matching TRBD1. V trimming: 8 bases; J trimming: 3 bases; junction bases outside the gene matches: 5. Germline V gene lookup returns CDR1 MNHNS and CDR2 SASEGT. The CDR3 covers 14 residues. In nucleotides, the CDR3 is TGTGCCAGCCAACAGGGGGCGGACAATCAGCCCCAGCATTTT. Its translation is CASQQGADNQPQHF.

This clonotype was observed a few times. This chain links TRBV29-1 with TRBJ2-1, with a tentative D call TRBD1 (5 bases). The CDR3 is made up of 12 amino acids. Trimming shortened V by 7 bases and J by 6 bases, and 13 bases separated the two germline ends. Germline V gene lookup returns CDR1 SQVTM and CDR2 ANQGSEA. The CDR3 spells CSAHLQGNEQFF. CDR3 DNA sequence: TGCAGCGCCCATCTGCAGGGCAATGAGCAGTTCTTC.

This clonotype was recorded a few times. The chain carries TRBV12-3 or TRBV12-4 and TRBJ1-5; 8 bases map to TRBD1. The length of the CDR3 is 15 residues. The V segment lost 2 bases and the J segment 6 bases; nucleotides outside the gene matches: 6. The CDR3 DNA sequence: TGTGCCAGCAGTTTAAATCAGGGGGCTGGTCAGCCCCAGCATTTT. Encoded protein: CASSLNQGAGQPQHF.

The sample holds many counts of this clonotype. The CDR3 nucleotides are TGTGCCATCAGTCCGACAGGGGGTAGCTCCTACAATGAGCAGTTCTTC. Amino acid sequence: CAISPTGGSSYNEQFF. The genes are TRBV10-3 and TRBJ2-1, with 9 bases that match TRBD1. The CDR3 totals 16 residues. With V trimmed by 5 bases and J by 0 bases, 5 bases remained unmatched. CDR1 and CDR2 from the germline V gene are ENHRY and SYGVKD.

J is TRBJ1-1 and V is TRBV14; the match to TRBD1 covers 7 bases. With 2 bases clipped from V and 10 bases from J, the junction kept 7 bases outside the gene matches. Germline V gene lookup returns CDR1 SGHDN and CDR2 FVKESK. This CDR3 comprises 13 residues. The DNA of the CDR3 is TGTGCCAGCAGCCAACCCCAGGGGGAACGAGCTTTCTTT. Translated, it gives CASSQPQGERAFF.

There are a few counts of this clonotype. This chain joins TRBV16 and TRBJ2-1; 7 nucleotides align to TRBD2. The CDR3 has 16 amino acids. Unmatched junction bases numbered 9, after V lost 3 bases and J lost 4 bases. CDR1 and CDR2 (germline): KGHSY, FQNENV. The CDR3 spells CASSHRPSGNYNEQFF. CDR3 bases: TGTGCCAGCAGCCACCGACCTAGCGGAAATTACAATGAGCAGTTCTTC.

CDR3 in amino acids: CASSDEQGASPTDTQYF. The CDR3 bases are TGTGCCAGCAGCGACGAACAGGGGGCATCCCCCACAGATACGCAGTATTTT. V gene TRBV5-4 combines with J gene TRBJ2-3; 9 bases match TRBD1. The CDR3 spans 17 residues. V shed 4 bases, J shed 2 bases, and the junction held 11 bases outside the gene matches. The germline gives CDR1 SGHNT, CDR2 YYREEE (reference sequence).

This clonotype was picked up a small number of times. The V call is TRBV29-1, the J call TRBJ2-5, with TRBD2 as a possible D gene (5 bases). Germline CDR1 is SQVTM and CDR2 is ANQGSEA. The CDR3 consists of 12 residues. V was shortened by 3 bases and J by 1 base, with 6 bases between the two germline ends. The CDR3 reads CSVEGSQETQYF. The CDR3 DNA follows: TGCAGCGTTGAGGGGAGCCAAGAGACCCAGTACTTC.

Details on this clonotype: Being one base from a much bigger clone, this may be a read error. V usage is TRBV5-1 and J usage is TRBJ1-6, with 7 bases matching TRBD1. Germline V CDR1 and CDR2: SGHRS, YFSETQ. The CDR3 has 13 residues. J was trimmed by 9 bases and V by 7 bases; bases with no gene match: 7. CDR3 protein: CASSLDRSSPLHF. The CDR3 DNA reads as TGCGCCAGCTCCTTGGACAGGAGTTCACCCCTCCACTTT.

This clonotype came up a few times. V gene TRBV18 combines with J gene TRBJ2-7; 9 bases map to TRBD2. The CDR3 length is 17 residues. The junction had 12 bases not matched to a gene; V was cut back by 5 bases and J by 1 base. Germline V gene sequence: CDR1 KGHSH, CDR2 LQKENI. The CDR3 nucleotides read TGTGCCAGCTCAGGAACTAGCGGGCACACTCTTTCCTACGAGCAGTACTTC. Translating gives CASSGTSGHTLSYEQYF.